This entry lists 7 T cell receptor beta chains sequenced from one sample in a study of radiotherapy plus CTLA-4 blockade in lung cancer. TCRdb's copy holds only in-frame clones and misses some; the assay was immunoSEQ multiplex PCR. The data show some 50,000 clones, 76% seen once. This sample comprised peripheral blood, obtained from a patient treated with radiotherapy plus ipilimumab. The source of these receptors is a human donor with non-small cell lung cancer who had stable disease on radiotherapy plus ipilimumab.

In this sample, this clone turned up a few times. V usage is TRBV19 and J usage is TRBJ1-1; the D is unclear. The CDR3 has 14 amino acids. V was trimmed by 5 bases and J by 5 bases, leaving 15 bases between them. Germline V gives CDR1 LNHDA, CDR2 SQIVND (reference sequence). CDR3 in DNA: TGTGCCAGTAGTGCTGGACTCCCGGGGACTGAAGCTTTCTTT. Its translation is CASSAGLPGTEAFF.

The genes are TRBV9 and TRBJ1-5, with 7 positions matching TRBD1. This CDR3 spans 17 amino acids. Per the germline V gene, CDR1 is SGDLS and CDR2 is YYNGEE. J lost 7 bases, V lost 3 bases, and 16 bases had no gene match. In DNA form, the CDR3 reads TGTGCCAGCAGCGCGAAAGACAGGGCGTTCGGTGAGCAGCCCCAGCATTTT. Translation gives CASSAKDRAFGEQPQHF.

The chain joins TRBV18 to TRBJ1-4, with 8 bases identical to TRBD1. Looked up from germline, CDR1 is KGHSH and CDR2 is LQKENI. After removal of 5 bases from V and 0 bases from J, the junction contained 2 bases not matched to a gene. The CDR3 runs to 15 residues. CDR3 sequence reads: CASSAQGATNEKLFF. CDR3 bases: TGTGCCAGCTCAGCACAGGGGGCAACTAATGAAAAACTGTTTTTT.

The chain recombines TRBV6-1 with TRBJ2-5; 8 nucleotides match TRBD2. The CDR3 extends over 19 amino acids. The germline CDR1 and CDR2 sequences are MNHNS and SASEGT. Unmatched junction bases numbered 17, after V lost 2 bases and J lost 3 bases. The CDR3 DNA reads as TGTGCCAGCAGTGAATACCCCGAATTGTTGAAGCGGGGGAAAGAGACCCAGTACTTC. This codes for CASSEYPELLKRGKETQYF.

The chain has TRBV6-5 and TRBJ1-1; D may be TRBD1 (6 bases). V lost 3 bases and J 4 bases, leaving 15 bases between the germline ends. Germline assignment: CDR1 MNHEY and CDR2 SVGAGI. This CDR3 region has 15 residues. CDR3 nucleotides: TGTGCCAGCAGTTATACTTACAGGGATATCACTGAAGCTTTCTTT. This encodes CASSYTYRDITEAFF.

This clone was seen a single time. The CDR3 nucleotides are TGTGCCAGTAGCATGGACAGGGGATTAAACACTGAAGCTTTCTTT. Its translation is CASSMDRGLNTEAFF. J is TRBJ1-1 and V is TRBV19; 9 positions match TRBD1. V gave up 6 bases and J gave up 2 bases; unmatched junction bases: 7. Germline V CDR1 and CDR2: LNHDA, SQIVND (reference sequence). The CDR3 is 15 residues long.

The count of this clone is one. The genes are TRBV2 and TRBJ1-3, with a possible D match to TRBD1 (5 bases). Trimming removed 4 bases at V and 4 bases at J, with 14 bases between. This CDR3 has 15 residues. Germline CDR1 reads SNHLY; CDR2 reads FYNNEI. The CDR3 nucleotides read TGTGCCAGCAGTGGCACTCTCAGGGCCGGAAACACCATATATTTT. This translates into CASSGTLRAGNTIYF.